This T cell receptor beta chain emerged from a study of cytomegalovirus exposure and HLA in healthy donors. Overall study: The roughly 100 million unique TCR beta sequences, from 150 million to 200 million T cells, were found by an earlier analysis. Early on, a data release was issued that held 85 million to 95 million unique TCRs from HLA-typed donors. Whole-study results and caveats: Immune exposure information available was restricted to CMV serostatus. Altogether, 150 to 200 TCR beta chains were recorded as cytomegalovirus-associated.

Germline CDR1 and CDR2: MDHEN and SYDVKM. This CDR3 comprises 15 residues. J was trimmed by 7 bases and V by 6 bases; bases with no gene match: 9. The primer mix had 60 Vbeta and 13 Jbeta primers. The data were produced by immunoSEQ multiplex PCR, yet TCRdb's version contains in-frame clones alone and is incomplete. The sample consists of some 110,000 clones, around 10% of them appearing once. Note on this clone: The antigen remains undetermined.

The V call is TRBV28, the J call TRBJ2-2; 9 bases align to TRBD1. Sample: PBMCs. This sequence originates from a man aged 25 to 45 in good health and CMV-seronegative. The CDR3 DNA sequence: TGTGCCAGCAGGGTACCGGGACAGGGAAACGGGGAGCTGTTTTTT. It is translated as CASRVPGQGNGELFF.